This T cell receptor beta chain was captured in a study of monozygotic twins with inflammatory bowel disease. Whole-study results and caveats: The analysis yielded no support for one strong signal or clonotype associated with IBD. There were differing immunosuppressive treatments, which may have added variability to patient repertoires.

With the 5' RACE reads reprocessed, TCRdb shows one record per CDR3 protein and no DNA. This table holds 330,000 or so distinct CDR3 sequences. From germline, CDR1 is MNHNS and CDR2 SASEGT. The CDR3 loop spans 14 amino acids. Concerning this clonotype: Its antigen remains unknown.

The chain recombines TRBV6-1 with TRBJ1-3; the TCRdb D gene call, TRBD1, has no DNA to confirm it. The TCR sequence derives from a human donor with ulcerative colitis or Crohn's disease, or a healthy co-twin of an affected twin (not recorded which). Source material: blood. CDR3 region: CASRPRGAGNTIYF.